This T cell receptor beta chain is drawn from a study of T cells after somatic rescue of genetic block. Profiling relied on immunoSEQ multiplex PCR, and the TCRdb table lists in-frame clones only, not all of them. In the table there are 95,000 to 120,000 clones, 80% to 95% of which are singletons. Of note for this clone: Other DNA variants within this sample encode the same CDR3.

The sample comprised peripheral blood mononuclear cells (PBMCs). This clonotype was sampled from a woman between 18 and 29 years old.

CDR3 nucleotides: TGTGCCAGCAGACAGGGGTTTGGCACTGAAGCTTTCTTT. It translates to CASRQGFGTEAFF. The chain has TRBV6-5 and TRBJ1-1; 7 bases align to TRBD1. Germline CDR1 is MNHEY and CDR2 is SVGAGI. Trimming removed 6 bases from V and 4 bases from J; junction bases left unmatched: 5. This CDR3 contains 13 residues.